One T cell receptor (beta chain) is described in this entry. Its antigen remains unidentified. This entry is derived from a study of cytomegalovirus exposure and HLA in healthy donors. PCR was performed using 60 Vbeta and 13 Jbeta primers. TCRdb's copy holds only in-frame clones and misses some; the assay was immunoSEQ multiplex PCR. The table lists 150,000 to 200,000 clones. After removal of 5 bases from V and 4 bases from J, the junction contained 5 bases not matched to a gene. In germline, CDR1 is LNHDA, CDR2 SQIVND (reference sequence). This CDR3 has 16 amino acids. At collection, donors were nominally healthy, but unrecorded immune exposures were probable. Whole-study findings and limits: In most subjects, TCR beta sequences reportedly gave accurate predictions of HLA-A and HLA-B alleles. Some segments of the V type, notably TRBV6-2 and TRBV6-3, were excluded as indistinguishable. Upon later analysis, TCR association rates were observed to vary by HLA locus, being highest for DRB1 and lowest for HLA-C.

Sequenced material: PBMCs. The clonotype was recovered from a woman in her sixties in good health and CMV-seronegative. V usage is TRBV19 and J usage is TRBJ2-1, with 13 bases aligning to TRBD2. CDR3 protein: CASSGRTSGRYNEQFF. The CDR3 DNA reads as TGTGCCAGTAGTGGGAGGACTAGCGGGAGATACAATGAGCAGTTCTTC.